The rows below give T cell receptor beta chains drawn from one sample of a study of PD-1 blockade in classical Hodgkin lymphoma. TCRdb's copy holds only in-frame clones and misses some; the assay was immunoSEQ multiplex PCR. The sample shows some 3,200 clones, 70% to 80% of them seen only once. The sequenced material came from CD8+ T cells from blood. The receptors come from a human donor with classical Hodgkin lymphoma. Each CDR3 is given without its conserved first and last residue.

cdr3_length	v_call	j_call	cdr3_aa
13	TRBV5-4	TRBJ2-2	ASSLGLEGTGELF
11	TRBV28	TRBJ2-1	ASSFGLAGEQF
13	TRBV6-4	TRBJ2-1	ASSDSTGGYNEQF
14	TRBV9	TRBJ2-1	ASSVKTSGTYNEQF
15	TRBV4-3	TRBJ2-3	ASSQDRFGTDTDTQY
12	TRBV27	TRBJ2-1	ASSLTGTGDEQF
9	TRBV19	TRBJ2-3	ASSITDTQY
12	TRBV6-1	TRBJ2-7	ASSGLAGSDEQY
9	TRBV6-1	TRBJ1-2	ASSHRGRST
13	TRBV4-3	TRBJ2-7	ASSQVPTITYEQY
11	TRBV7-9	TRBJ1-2	ASSFTNNYGYT
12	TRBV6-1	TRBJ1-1	ASTKRGVQERAF